This T cell receptor beta chain was retrieved from a study of long-term antiretroviral therapy in people with HIV. Germline V gives CDR1 MDHEN, CDR2 SYDVKM. V lost 6 bases and J lost 0, with 14 bases in between. The CDR3 length is 15 residues. The libraries were made with immunoSEQ v3.0 at survey level. Measured with immunoSEQ multiplex PCR; TCRdb has only the in-frame clones, and not every one. This table holds about 25,000 clones, approximately 79% found once. V usage is TRBV28 and J usage is TRBJ2-5; D uncertain. The sequenced sample was unsorted PBMCs, obtained 2.1 years after starting antiretroviral therapy. This clonotype was obtained from a man under 40 with HIV. The CDR3 DNA is TGTGCCAGCAGAGGCACACGGTATCACCAAGAGACCCAGTACTTC. Translating it yields CASRGTRYHQETQYF.